A single sample is the source of the 2 T cell receptor beta chains below, sequenced in a study of blood T cell repertoires in COVID-19 (dated by TCRdb to 2019 to 2021). The library was made by the immunoSEQ multiplex PCR assay. TCRdb retrieved this table from immuneACCESS and kept in-frame rearrangements only. Not all clones are present; in checked studies, unresolved V genes account for under half, and no reason is known for the remainder. Within this sample are more than 200,000 clones, with around four fifths of them counted one time only. Of the sample, 7% to 10% is held by the ten largest clones. The sequenced material came from peripheral blood. The receptors derive from a woman in her fifties or sixties with acute or convalescent COVID-19.

This chain uses TRBV30 with TRBJ2-5; D might be TRBD2 (5 bases). CDR1 and CDR2 from the germline V gene are GTSNPN and SVGIG (reference sequence). The CDR3 runs 15 residues. The V end lost 0 bases, the J end lost 7 bases, and 18 bases lay between the germline ends. The CDR3 coding sequence is TGTGCCTGGAGTGTAACTGGACTTAATCACCGGACCCAGTACTTC. Translation gives CAWSVTGLNHRTQYF.

This sequence joins TRBV6-5 and TRBJ1-1; weak D call: TRBD1 (5 bases). The CDR3 runs 15 residues. Germline V gene data show CDR1 as MNHEY and CDR2 as SVGAGI. V was cut by 2 bases and J by 3 bases, with 13 bases left in between. CDR3 bases: TGTGCCAGCAGTTACGGGGCGGGGGGAGACACTGAAGCTTTCTTT. It is translated as CASSYGAGGDTEAFF.